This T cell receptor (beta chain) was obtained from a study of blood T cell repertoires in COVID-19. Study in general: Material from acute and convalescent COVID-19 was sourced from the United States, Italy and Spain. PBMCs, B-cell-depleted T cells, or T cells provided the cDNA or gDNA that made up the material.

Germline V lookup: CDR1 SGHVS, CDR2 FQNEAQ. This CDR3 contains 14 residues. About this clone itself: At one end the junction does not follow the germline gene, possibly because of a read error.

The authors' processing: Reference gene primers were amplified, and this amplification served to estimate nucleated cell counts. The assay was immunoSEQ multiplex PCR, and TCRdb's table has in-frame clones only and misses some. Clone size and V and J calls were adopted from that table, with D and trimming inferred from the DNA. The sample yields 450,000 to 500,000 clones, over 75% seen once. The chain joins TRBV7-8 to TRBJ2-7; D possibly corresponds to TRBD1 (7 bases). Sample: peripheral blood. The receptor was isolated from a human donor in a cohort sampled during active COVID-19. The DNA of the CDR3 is TGTGCCAGCAGCCGCAGGGGGGACTCCCACGAGCAGTACTTC. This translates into CASSRRGDSHEQYF.